The 23 T cell receptor beta chains listed next were all sequenced from one sample in a study of cytomegalovirus exposure and HLA in healthy donors. In the PCR, 60 Vbeta and 13 Jbeta primers were used. Produced via immunoSEQ multiplex PCR; TCRdb's table is partial and in-frame only. The sample has 130,000 or so clones; approximately 81% are singletons. Sequenced input: PBMCs. The receptors shown here come from a male donor in good health and CMV-seronegative.

The V gene is TRBV28, the J gene TRBJ1-2, with 7 bases that match TRBD1. CDR1 is MDHEN, CDR2 SYDVKM, per germline. With V trimmed by 7 bases and J by 2 bases, 7 bases remained unmatched. The length of the CDR3 is 14 residues. The CDR3 loop reads CASTSGQTNYGYTF. The CDR3 DNA sequence: TGTGCCAGCACGTCGGGACAGACAAACTATGGCTACACCTTC.

CDR3 in DNA: TGTGCCAGCAGTCGACTAGCGGGAAGGAACAATGAGCAGTTCTTC. It translates to CASSRLAGRNNEQFF. The chain recombines TRBV6-5 with TRBJ2-1, with 11 bases identical to TRBD2. After removal of 5 bases from V and 5 bases from J, the junction contained 5 bases not matched to a gene. Germline CDR1 MNHEY, CDR2 SVGAGI. This CDR3 spans 15 amino acids.

The chain employs TRBV4-3 and TRBJ2-1, with 7 bases identical to TRBD2. Trimming cost V 0 bases and J 1 base; bases outside gene matches: 3. The CDR3 consists of 16 residues. Looked up from germline, CDR1 is LGHNA and CDR2 is YSLEER. This chain's CDR3 is CASSQETSVSYNEQFF. The CDR3 DNA reads TGCGCCAGCAGCCAAGAAACTAGCGTATCCTACAATGAGCAGTTCTTC.

The chain links TRBV7-2 to TRBJ2-5, with D perhaps matching TRBD1 (6 bases). Trimming cost V 3 bases and J 1 base, with 9 bases left between them. CDR1 and CDR2 (germline): SGHTA, FQGNSA. The CDR3 covers 14 residues. The CDR3 sequence: CASSFDRSQETQYF. The CDR3 DNA is TGTGCCAGCAGCTTTGACAGGAGCCAAGAGACCCAGTACTTC. The variable domain in full, with the rest retrieved from reference TRBV7-2 and TRBJ2-5, is GAGVSQSPSNKVTEKGKDVELRCDPISGHTALYWYRQSLGQGLEFLIYFQGNSAPDKSGLPSDRFSAERTGGSVSTLTIQRTQQEDSAVYLCASSFDRSQETQYFGPGTRLLVL.

This clone was detected a few times. The rearrangement joins TRBV28 to TRBJ2-7, with unresolved D. Trimming left V 11 bases short and J 2 bases short, with 13 bases between. The germline V gene has CDR1 MDHEN and CDR2 SYDVKM. CDR3 length: 12 amino acids. The CDR3 DNA is TGTGCCTCGGCTGAGGCAGCCTACGAGCAGTACTTC. This codes for CASAEAAYEQYF.

The rearrangement links TRBV9 to TRBJ2-1, with TRBD2 as a possible D gene (5 bases). Germline CDR1 and CDR2: SGDLS and YYNGEE. The CDR3 totals 14 residues. V shed 0 bases and J shed 5 bases, with 9 bases lying between them. The CDR3 DNA is TGTGCCAGCAGCGTAGAGTTCGGGGACAATGAGCAGTTCTTC. Translation gives CASSVEFGDNEQFF.

This clone was seen only once. This sequence joins TRBV30 and TRBJ2-3, with no clear D. Trimming left V 7 bases short and J 0 bases short, with 14 bases between. This CDR3 comprises 14 residues. CDR1 and CDR2 from the germline V gene are GTSNPN and SVGIG (reference sequence). CDR3 in amino acids: CASRPAGSTDTQYF. The CDR3 DNA reads TGTGCCTCCCGCCCGGCCGGGAGCACAGATACGCAGTATTTT.

This chain uses TRBV5-1 with TRBJ1-6; TRBD1 matches 9 bases. The CDR3 totals 14 residues. Germline CDR1 and CDR2: SGHRS and YFSETQ. The trim removed 4 bases at V and 7 bases at J, leaving 3 bases unmatched. The CDR3 here is CASSKDRGNSPLHF. The CDR3 bases are TGCGCCAGCAGCAAGGACAGGGGAAATTCACCCCTCCACTTT.

V and J are TRBV28 and TRBJ2-2; 12 positions match TRBD2. CDR1 is MDHEN and CDR2 is SYDVKM in the germline V gene. There are 18 residues in the CDR3. Trimming took 3 bases from V and 4 from J; bases not matched to a gene: 9. CDR3 sequence: CASSLTSGRAGGTGELFF. The CDR3 bases are TGTGCCAGCAGTTTGACTAGCGGGAGAGCCGGGGGCACCGGGGAGCTGTTTTTT. The full variable domain, completed using reference TRBV28 and TRBJ2-2, is DVKVTQSSRYLVKRTGEKVFLECVQDMDHENMFWYRQDPGLGLRLIYFSYDVKMKEKGDIPEGYSVSREKKERFSLILESASTNQTSMYLCASSLTSGRAGGTGELFFGEGSRLTVL.

This CDR3 reads CASRRTGSRVYNEQFF. The CDR3 nucleotides are TGTGCCAGCAGGCGTACAGGGTCTCGGGTTTACAATGAGCAGTTCTTC. The chain combines TRBV7-2 with TRBJ2-1; D might be TRBD1 (6 bases). CDR1 and CDR2 from the germline V gene are SGHTA and FQGNSA. The CDR3 totals 16 residues. Trimming shortened V by 6 bases and J by 4 bases, and 19 bases separated the two germline ends.

The chain employs TRBV10-3 and TRBJ2-7; a possible D gene is TRBD1 (6 bases). Germline V gene sequence: CDR1 ENHRY, CDR2 SYGVKD. CDR3 size: 15 residues. V shed 6 bases and J shed 6 bases, with 21 bases lying between them. The CDR3 here is CAIRDEGGHPLEQYF. The CDR3 bases are TGTGCCATCAGGGATGAAGGGGGACACCCTCTCGAGCAGTACTTC.

This sequence joins TRBV18 and TRBJ2-3, with a tentative D call TRBD2 (6 bases). V lost 6 bases and J lost 5, with 15 bases in between. The germline CDR1 and CDR2 sequences are KGHSH and LQKENI. There are 14 residues in the CDR3. In DNA, the CDR3 is TGTGCCAGCTCCCCCCATGGGGGGTTAGATACGCAGTATTTT. Encoded protein: CASSPHGGLDTQYF.

The CDR3 coding sequence is TGTGCCAGCAGTTCGAGACAGGCGGGCAATCAGCCCCAGCATTTT. Its translation: CASSSRQAGNQPQHF. V usage is TRBV28 and J usage is TRBJ1-5, with D possibly being TRBD1 (6 bases). Per the germline V gene, CDR1 is MDHEN and CDR2 is SYDVKM. V lost 4 bases and J 2 bases, leaving 12 bases between the germline ends. This CDR3 region has 15 residues.

This chain uses TRBV14 with TRBJ2-5; 9 nucleotides match TRBD1. The DNA end lines up better with TRBJ2-7; the J call may be wrong. Per germline, CDR1 SGHDN and CDR2 FVKESK. CDR3 length: 16 amino acids. CDR3 in amino acids: CASSQEGGQGYYEQYF. CDR3 nucleotides: TGTGCCAGCAGCCAAGAGGGGGGACAGGGCTACTACGAGCAGTACTTC.

This clone was detected ten times or more. V gene TRBV7-9 combines with J gene TRBJ1-5, with TRBD1 matching over 9 bases. CDR1 and CDR2 (germline): SEHNR, FQNEAQ (reference sequence). V shed 5 bases and J 7 bases; nucleotides not matched to a gene: 12. This CDR3 is 16 amino acids long. This CDR3 is CASSPGQDRGRQPQHF. DNA of the CDR3: TGTGCCAGCAGCCCCGGACAGGACAGGGGTCGACAGCCCCAGCATTTT.

The gene calls are TRBV15 and TRBJ1-1; the D gene is possibly TRBD1 (5 bases). CDR3 length equals 15 residues. CDR1 is LNHNV and CDR2 is YYDKDF in the germline V gene (reference sequence). V lost 1 base to trimming and J lost 6 bases, with 15 bases between them. CDR3 sequence reads: CATSRGGTTSSEAFF. As DNA, the CDR3 is TGTGCCACCAGCAGAGGGGGGACCACTAGCTCTGAAGCTTTCTTT.

The chain carries TRBV10-2 and TRBJ2-3, with D uncertain. Germline assignment: CDR1 WSHSY and CDR2 SAAADI. The germline V and J ends were trimmed by 2 bases and 6 bases, with 6 bases remaining between them. This CDR3 has 12 amino acids. The CDR3 nucleotides read TGCGCCAGCAGTGAGATCGGGGATACGCAGTATTTT. Its protein is CASSEIGDTQYF.

The CDR3 DNA follows: TGTGCCAGCAGCTTAGGCCTCAGCTCCTACAATGAGCAGTTCTTC. Residues: CASSLGLSSYNEQFF. The V and J genes are TRBV13 and TRBJ2-1, with D uncertain. Trimming removed 0 bases at V and 0 bases at J, with 6 bases between. The CDR3 is 15 residues long. Germline CDR1 is PRHDT and CDR2 is FYEKMQ (reference sequence). The full variable domain, in which reference TRBV13 and TRBJ2-1 provide the parts outside the CDR3, is AAGVIQSPRHLIKEKRETATLKCYPIPRHDTVYWYQQGPGQDPQFLISFYEKMQSDKGSIPDRFSAQQFSDYHSELNMSSLELGDSALYFCASSLGLSSYNEQFFGPGTRLTVL.

The rearrangement uses TRBV19 and TRBJ2-2; D remains unclear. Trimming took 10 bases from V and 5 from J, leaving 5 bases between them. The CDR3 contains 10 residues. CDR1 is LNHDA, CDR2 SQIVND, per germline (reference sequence). CDR3 coding DNA: TGTGCCATCGGGACCGGGGAGCTGTTTTTT. It is translated as CAIGTGELFF.

The genes are TRBV7-2 and TRBJ2-2; TRBD2 matches at 10 bases. Germline trimming cut 2 bases from V and 2 bases from J; bases unmatched to any gene: 8. Germline V gene data show CDR1 as SGHTA and CDR2 as FQGNSA. This CDR3 comprises 18 residues. CDR3 sequence reads: CASSLHSSGGKNTGELFF. The CDR3 nucleotides are TGTGCCAGCAGCTTACACTCTAGCGGGGGAAAAAACACCGGGGAGCTGTTTTTT.

This chain connects TRBV19 to TRBJ1-6; unclear D gene. Per germline, CDR1 LNHDA and CDR2 SQIVND (reference sequence). CDR3 size: 14 residues. Trimming removed 0 bases from V and 8 bases from J, with 8 bases in between. CDR3: CASSIDQRDSPLHF. The CDR3 DNA is TGTGCCAGTAGTATAGATCAGCGGGATTCACCCCTCCACTTT.

This clone was found once. The chain links TRBV14 to TRBJ2-5; TRBD2 matches at 13 bases. Germline trimming cut 4 bases from V and 7 bases from J; bases unmatched to any gene: 9. The CDR3 is made up of 16 amino acids. Germline lookup yields CDR1 SGHDN and CDR2 FVKESK. The CDR3 bases are TGTGCCAGCAGCCCCGGACTAGCGGGAGAGGGCGGGACCCAGTACTTC. It specifies CASSPGLAGEGGTQYF.

This clone was counted a single time. The V call is TRBV7-6, the J call TRBJ2-1; TRBD1 agrees at 8 bases. This CDR3 has 12 amino acids. J was trimmed by 11 bases and V by 5 bases; bases with no gene match: 5. Germline lookup yields CDR1 SGHVS and CDR2 FNYEAQ. The CDR3 reads CASSHGQGKQFF. CDR3 DNA: TGTGCCAGCAGCCATGGACAGGGAAAGCAGTTCTTC.